The clone carrying this T cell receptor (beta chain) was observed a few times. Its specificity is not known. Time point in this sample: sample taken at primary tumor resection. Unsorted whole RNA from tumor, nontumor lung or frozen PBMC underwent sequencing. J lost 4 bases, V lost 4 bases, and 11 bases had no gene match. Germline CDR1 and CDR2: SGHNT and YYREEE (reference sequence). The CDR3 spans 15 residues. This specimen comes from a study of spatial heterogeneity in lung cancer. TCR cDNA molecules each carried a unique molecular identifier. TCRdb re-called the 5' RACE reads through MiXCR, storing one row per CDR3 protein. In the table there are 5,500 to 8,500 distinct CDR3 sequences, over 8.5% of which are singletons. Study-wide points: Counts of expanded intratumoral alpha and beta TCRs tracked tumor mutation counts.

This sequence was found in a female donor with early-stage non-small cell lung cancer. The chain is built from TRBV5-4 and TRBJ2-7, with 7 positions matching TRBD1. The material was lung tumor tissue, obtained at surgery. CDR3 DNA: TGTGCCAGCAGCCCACAGTCAGGGGGATCATACGAGCAGTACTTC. Translated: CASSPQSGGSYEQYF.